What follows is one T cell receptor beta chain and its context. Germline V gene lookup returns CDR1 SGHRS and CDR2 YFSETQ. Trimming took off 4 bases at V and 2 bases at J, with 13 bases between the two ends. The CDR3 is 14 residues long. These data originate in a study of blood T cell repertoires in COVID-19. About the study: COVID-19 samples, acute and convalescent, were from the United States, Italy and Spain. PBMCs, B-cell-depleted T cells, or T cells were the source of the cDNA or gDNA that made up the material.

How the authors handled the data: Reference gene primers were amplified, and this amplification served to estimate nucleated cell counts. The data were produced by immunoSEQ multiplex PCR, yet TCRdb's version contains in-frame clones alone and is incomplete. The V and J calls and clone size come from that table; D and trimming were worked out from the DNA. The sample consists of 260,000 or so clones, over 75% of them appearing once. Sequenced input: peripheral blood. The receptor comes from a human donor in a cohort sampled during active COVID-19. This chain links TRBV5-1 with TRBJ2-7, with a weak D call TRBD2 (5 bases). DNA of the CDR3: TGCGCCAGCAGCCCCGGGGTGACAACCTACGAGCAGTACTTC. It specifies CASSPGVTTYEQYF.